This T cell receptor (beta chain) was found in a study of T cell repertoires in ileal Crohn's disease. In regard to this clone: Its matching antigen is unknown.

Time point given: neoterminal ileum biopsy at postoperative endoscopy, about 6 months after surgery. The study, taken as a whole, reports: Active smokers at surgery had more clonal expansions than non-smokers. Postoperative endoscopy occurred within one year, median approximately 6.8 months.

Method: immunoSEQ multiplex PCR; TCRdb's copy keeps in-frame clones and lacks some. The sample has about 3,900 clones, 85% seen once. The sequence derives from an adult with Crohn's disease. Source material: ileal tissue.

CDR3 bases: TGTGCCAGCAGCCCCCGACTGACCACAGATACGCAGTATTTT. Protein: CASSPRLTTDTQYF. V and J are TRBV9 and TRBJ2-3; unclear D gene. The ends were cut back, 4 bases at V and 2 bases at J, with 11 bases in the middle. CDR1 and CDR2 (germline): SGDLS, YYNGEE. The CDR3 loop spans 14 amino acids.